Below, 27 T cell receptor beta chains from the same sample are listed, as sequenced in a study of CD8 T cells in ankylosing spondylitis. TCRdb ran MiXCR on the 5' RACE reads and lists one entry per CDR3 protein. The sample lists about 240,000 distinct CDR3 sequences; roughly a quarter were seen once. The sequencing sample was made of blood, either unsorted or a sorted T cell fraction (not recorded which). All receptors come from a male donor with ankylosing spondylitis or in good health (not recorded which).

This rearrangement joins TRBV12-3 or TRBV12-4 to TRBJ2-7; tentatively, D is TRBD1 (5 bases). The CDR3 is 13 residues long. Trimming stripped 6 bases from V and 4 bases from J, with 13 bases between. CDR3 residues: CASRVDISYEQYF. CDR3 in DNA: TGTGCCAGCAGAGTGGACATCTCGTACGAGCAGTACTTC.

This clonotype was seen ten or more times. The genes are TRBV20-1 and TRBJ2-7, with D perhaps matching TRBD2 (6 bases). Trimming shortened V by 6 bases and J by 6 bases, and 15 bases separated the two germline ends. The CDR3 totals 12 residues. Germline CDR1 is DFQATT and CDR2 is SNEGSKA (reference sequence). As DNA, the CDR3 is TGCAGTGCGAGGGGTAGGACTACCGAGCAGTACTTC. Protein sequence: CSARGRTTEQYF.

This chain connects TRBV7-9 to TRBJ2-1, with 7 positions matching TRBD1. The junction had 6 bases not matched to a gene; V was cut back by 3 bases and J by 4 bases. Germline values: CDR1 SEHNR, CDR2 FQNEAQ (reference sequence). This CDR3 has 15 residues. Here the CDR3 DNA reads TGTGCCAGCAGCTTTGGCAGGGGGTCTTACAATGAGCAGTTCTTC. This translates into CASSFGRGSYNEQFF.

V and J are TRBV6-1 and TRBJ1-2; no definite D call. From germline, CDR1 is MNHNS and CDR2 SASEGT. This CDR3 has 14 residues. V lost 2 bases and J 4 bases, leaving 11 bases between the germline ends. The CDR3, as DNA: TGTGCCAGCAGTGAAAGACTTGCCGGCTATGGCTACACCTTC. Its translation is CASSERLAGYGYTF.

The rearrangement uses TRBV6-1 and TRBJ2-1, with 9 bases lining up with TRBD2. The CDR3 spans 13 residues. Per the germline V gene, CDR1 is MNHNS and CDR2 is SASEGT. The V gene end was trimmed by 10 bases and the J gene end by 4 bases; junction bases not matched to a gene: 5. CDR3 coding DNA: TGTGCCACCGGGACTAGCAGTTACAATGAGCAGTTCTTC. It yields the protein CATGTSSYNEQFF.

In regard to this clonotype: Sequence at one end of the junction differs from germline and may be a read error. The chain has TRBV4-1 and TRBJ2-7; D could derive from TRBD1 or TRBD2 (5 bases each). The CDR3 runs 13 residues. Germline loops: CDR1 MGHRA, CDR2 YSYEKL. CDR3 in DNA: TGTGCCATGAGCCCGGGGCTACTCTGCGAGCAGTACTTC. It yields the protein CAMSPGLLCEQYF.

The V gene is TRBV29-1, the J gene TRBJ2-7; 12 bases match TRBD1. Germline V gene sequence: CDR1 SQVTM, CDR2 ANQGSEA. The V gene end was trimmed by 6 bases and the J gene end by 5 bases; junction bases not matched to a gene: 2. The CDR3 sequence is 12 residues long. The CDR3 nucleotides read TGCAGCGTGGGACAGGGGGCAGACGAGCAGTACTTC. Translating it yields CSVGQGADEQYF.

The J gene is TRBJ2-4, the V gene TRBV12-3 or TRBV12-4; D remains ambiguous. The CDR3 runs 12 residues. The germline V and J ends were trimmed by 3 bases and 5 bases, with 5 bases remaining between them. The CDR3 coding sequence is TGTGCCAGCAGTTTGGGCCAAAACATTCAGTACTTC. As protein: CASSLGQNIQYF.

This clonotype has a handful of counts. The rearrangement links TRBV4-2 to TRBJ2-1; D could derive from TRBD1 or TRBD2 (6 bases each). The length of the CDR3 is 14 residues. Germline V CDR1 and CDR2: LGHNA, YNFKEQ. The V and J ends lost 2 bases and 7 bases respectively, with 12 bases between them. The CDR3 protein is CASSQTDSGNEQFF. In nucleotides, the CDR3 is TGTGCCAGCAGCCAAACGGACAGCGGGAATGAGCAGTTCTTC.

The V and J genes are TRBV20-1 and TRBJ2-7; unclear D gene. Trimming cost V 6 bases and J 1 base, with 19 bases left between them. Germline V gives CDR1 DFQATT, CDR2 SNEGSKA (reference sequence). CDR3 length: 15 amino acids. The CDR3 region has the DNA TGCAGTGCCCGACCCTTGGGGTCCCTTTCCTACGAGCAGTACTTC. It encodes CSARPLGSLSYEQYF.

This clonotype has more than one count but fewer than ten. The rearrangement links TRBV3-1 to TRBJ2-7; TRBD2 matches 10 bases. Germline V lookup: CDR1 LGHDT, CDR2 YNNKEL (reference sequence). The CDR3 covers 18 residues. With V trimmed by 1 base and J by 2 bases, 11 bases remained unmatched. The CDR3 here is CASSQGLRAGGRAYEQYF. The DNA of the CDR3 is TGTGCCAGCAGCCAAGGTCTACGAGCGGGGGGGCGTGCCTACGAGCAGTACTTC.

V is TRBV10-2 and J is TRBJ1-5, with TRBD1 as a possible D gene (6 bases). With 7 bases removed from V and 0 bases from J, the gap between germline ends came to 10 bases. CDR1 is WSHSY, CDR2 SAAADI, per germline. The CDR3 is 14 residues long. The CDR3 bases are TGCGCCAGCACTTCGGGGGCTAGCAATCAGCCCCAGCATTTT. It yields the protein CASTSGASNQPQHF.

At least ten counts were recorded for this clonotype. The rearrangement joins TRBV12-3 or TRBV12-4 to TRBJ2-3, with 10 bases matching TRBD2. The trim removed 5 bases at V and 0 bases at J, leaving 2 bases unmatched. The CDR3 runs to 15 residues. Written as DNA, the CDR3 is TGTGCCAGCAGTAGGACTAGCGGCAGCACAGATACGCAGTATTTT. This encodes CASSRTSGSTDTQYF.

The chain joins TRBV28 to TRBJ2-7, with D unclear. Trimming stripped 6 bases from V and 5 bases from J, with 20 bases between. This CDR3 spans 15 amino acids. Germline V gene lookup returns CDR1 MDHEN and CDR2 SYDVKM. DNA of the CDR3: TGTGCCAGCAGCCCACTCCGACCAGTCGACGACGAGCAGTACTTC. This sequence encodes CASSPLRPVDDEQYF.

The chain uses TRBV20-1 and TRBJ2-5, with 8 nucleotides matching TRBD1. V lost 7 bases and J lost 4; bases outside the gene matches: 8. The CDR3 is made up of 13 amino acids. Germline values: CDR1 DFQATT, CDR2 SNEGSKA (reference sequence). Written as DNA, the CDR3 is TGCAGTGTTCTCGGACAGGGAGTAGAGACCCAGTACTTC. Protein product: CSVLGQGVETQYF.

This clonotype occurred a few times. DNA for the CDR3: TGCAGTGCTTCACCGGGACTAGCGGGGGCAAGCACAGATACGCAGTATTTT. Its translation is CSASPGLAGASTDTQYF. The rearrangement uses TRBV20-1 and TRBJ2-3, with 14 bases fitting TRBD2. From germline, CDR1 is DFQATT and CDR2 SNEGSKA (reference sequence). V was pared by 5 bases and J by 0 bases, with 7 bases of the junction left unmatched. The CDR3 sequence is 17 residues long.

Many counts were recorded for this clonotype. This sequence joins TRBV6-1 and TRBJ1-3; the D gene is possibly TRBD1 (6 bases). This CDR3 has 15 amino acids. V dropped 1 base and J dropped 2 bases, with 9 bases sitting between them. Germline V gives CDR1 MNHNS, CDR2 SASEGT. In DNA form, the CDR3 reads TGTGCCAGCAGTGAAGATGGGGGGCCTGGAAACACCATATATTTT. Translated: CASSEDGGPGNTIYF.

This clonotype was detected many times. The rearrangement links TRBV15 to TRBJ2-2, with TRBD1 as a possible D gene (6 bases). Trimming shortened V by 4 bases and J by 4 bases, and 10 bases separated the two germline ends. The CDR3 totals 14 residues. Germline V gives CDR1 LNHNV, CDR2 YYDKDF (reference sequence). The CDR3 bases are TGTGCCACCAGCACTAACAGGGTCACCGGGGAGCTGTTTTTT. Residues: CATSTNRVTGELFF. Supplemented by reference TRBV15 and TRBJ2-2, the full variable domain reads DAMVIQNPRYQVTQFGKPVTLSCSQTLNHNVMYWYQQKSSQAPKLLFHYYDKDFNNEADTPDNFQSRRPNTSFCFLDIRSPGLGDTAMYLCATSTNRVTGELFFGEGSRLTVL.

This clonotype has ten or more counts. This chain joins TRBV20-1 and TRBJ2-1, with D possibly being TRBD2 (5 bases). Germline loops: CDR1 DFQATT, CDR2 SNEGSKA (reference sequence). The CDR3 loop spans 14 amino acids. The CDR3 bases are TGCAGCCGCGCCTCGAGCGGATTTTACAATGAGCAGTTCTTC. Encoded protein: CSRASSGFYNEQFF.

V and J are TRBV5-4 and TRBJ2-5; 9 nucleotides match TRBD2. Germline V lookup: CDR1 SGHNT, CDR2 YYREEE (reference sequence). The CDR3 is 15 amino acids. With V trimmed by 4 bases and J by 7 bases, 11 bases remained unmatched. This CDR3 reads CASSRGIAGEGTQYF. The DNA for the CDR3 is TGTGCCAGCAGCCGAGGAATAGCGGGGGAGGGGACCCAGTACTTC.

This clonotype was observed at least ten times. The chain couples TRBV20-1 to TRBJ2-7, with D possibly TRBD2 on 5 matching bases. Trimming removed 4 bases from V and 7 bases from J, with 20 bases in between. The germline CDR1 and CDR2 sequences are DFQATT and SNEGSKA (reference sequence). The CDR3 sequence is 14 residues long. CDR3 sequence reads: CSANGNLRSGEQYF. CDR3 nucleotide sequence: TGCAGTGCTAACGGAAATCTTCGATCGGGGGAGCAGTACTTC.

The chain combines TRBV7-8 with TRBJ2-7; 11 bases line up with TRBD1. Germline V CDR1 and CDR2: SGHVS, FQNEAQ. This CDR3 comprises 16 residues. With V trimmed by 5 bases and J by 4 bases, 10 bases remained unmatched. CDR3 coding DNA: TGTGCCAGCAGCCCATGGCTCGGACAGGGGGCGTACGAGCAGTACTTC. Translation gives CASSPWLGQGAYEQYF.

The rearrangement joins TRBV20-1 to TRBJ2-1, with D tentatively TRBD1 (6 bases). Germline lookup yields CDR1 DFQATT and CDR2 SNEGSKA (reference sequence). The CDR3 extends over 22 amino acids. Between the trimmed V and J ends, which lost 2 bases and 3 bases, there was a span of 35 bases. The CDR3 protein is CSARHLRDTSPAQGSIYNEQFF. The CDR3 nucleotides read TGCAGTGCTAGACACCTGAGAGATACAAGTCCGGCCCAGGGGTCGATCTACAATGAGCAGTTCTTC.

This clonotype was counted ten times or more. The chain employs TRBV5-5 and TRBJ2-7; TRBD2 is a possible D gene (6 bases). V was trimmed by 4 bases and J by 4 bases, leaving 18 bases between them. Germline lookup yields CDR1 SGHKS and CDR2 YYEKEE (reference sequence). There are 15 residues in the CDR3. For the CDR3, the DNA is TGTGCCAGCAGCCCCTCGGGGGAAAAAAAGTACGAGCAGTACTTC. The encoded protein is CASSPSGEKKYEQYF.

The sample holds many counts of this clonotype. The chain carries TRBV20-1 and TRBJ1-1; possible D gene TRBD1, 5 bases. This CDR3 is built from 14 residues. Trimming shortened V by 0 bases and J by 1 base, and 9 bases separated the two germline ends. The V gene's germline CDR1 is DFQATT and CDR2 SNEGSKA (reference sequence). CDR3 nucleotide sequence: TGCAGTGCTAGAGAAGATACAGGGAACACTGAAGCTTTCTTT. This sequence encodes CSAREDTGNTEAFF.

The chain links TRBV6-1 to TRBJ1-1; D remains unclear. The CDR3 runs to 15 residues. Between the trimmed V and J ends, which lost 3 bases and 0 bases, there was a span of 11 bases. Germline loops: CDR1 MNHNS, CDR2 SASEGT. This chain's CDR3 is CASSEGAGMNTEAFF. The CDR3 DNA sequence: TGTGCCAGCAGTGAGGGAGCGGGAATGAACACTGAAGCTTTCTTT.

This clonotype was recorded at least ten times. The chain uses TRBV29-1 and TRBJ2-3; 7 nucleotides agree with TRBD2. This CDR3 is built from 14 residues. The V gene's germline CDR1 is SQVTM and CDR2 ANQGSEA. J lost 6 bases, V lost 8 bases, and 14 bases had no gene match. The CDR3 DNA reads TGCAGCACTGTTCTAGGCGGGGGATTCGATACGCAGTATTTT. This encodes CSTVLGGGFDTQYF.